This is a list of T cell receptor beta chains from one sample in a study of identical twins. TCRdb reprocessed the 5' RACE reads with MiXCR, giving one entry per CDR3 protein. This table holds some 690,000 distinct CDR3 sequences, around 21% found once. This sample also appeared in a second study, on T cells expressing NK-cell markers.

Source material: PBMCs. Source of these receptors: a young woman in good health. CDR3s leave out the opening cysteine and the closing phenylalanine or tryptophan. The order of the fields is V gene, CDR3 protein.

V: TRBV12-3/TRBV12-4; CDR3: ASSLGQGALKGYT
V: TRBV5-5; CDR3: ASSLGPRGEEKLF
V: TRBV7-3; CDR3: ASSDGGEQY
V: TRBV7-9; CDR3: ASSFLRIAGMETQY
V: TRBV29-1; CDR3: SAGTDLIDTQY
V: TRBV12-3/TRBV12-4; CDR3: ASAGGSSYEQY
V: TRBV27; CDR3: ATVHSGDSYNEQF
V: TRBV4-3; CDR3: ASSQGQAVTYNSPLH
V: TRBV12-3/TRBV12-4; CDR3: ASSLDRARTQY
V: TRBV5-1; CDR3: ASSLGGDRYEQY
V: TRBV7-2; CDR3: ASSPSPHTDTQY
V: TRBV4-2; CDR3: ASSQDLSGSQPQH
V: TRBV15; CDR3: ATSRDSGGPYNEQF
V: TRBV9; CDR3: ASSGRAVMDTQY
V: TRBV20-1; CDR3: SSRDRADEQY
V: TRBV25-1; CDR3: ASSEWLAGASEQF
V: TRBV3-1; CDR3: ASSQDEGGSYEQY
V: TRBV20-1; CDR3: SFNTDTQY
V: TRBV11-2; CDR3: ASSGQGQNIDTSTDTQY
V: TRBV7-2; CDR3: ASSPDRGLTEAF
V: TRBV20-1; CDR3: SARDATGELF
V: TRBV6-1; CDR3: ASRPSGGSYQPQH
V: TRBV11-2; CDR3: ASSSLAGWGADTQY
V: TRBV5-1; CDR3: ASSSQGTYDEQY
V: TRBV27; CDR3: ASSLFRTGNEQF
V: TRBV4-1; CDR3: ASSQWGQENEKLF
V: TRBV6-1; CDR3: ATRGELASNQPQH
V: TRBV5-5; CDR3: ASSLAWTANSPLH
V: TRBV12-3/TRBV12-4; CDR3: ASQSGNTIY
V: TRBV12-3/TRBV12-4; CDR3: ASSPVTRAGPYEQY
V: TRBV9; CDR3: ASSVGTGGINNEQF
V: TRBV25-1; CDR3: ASKIRDEAF
V: TRBV6-6; CDR3: ASSSRVAGELF
V: TRBV12-3/TRBV12-4; CDR3: ASSDLREQY
V: TRBV29-1; CDR3: SVEGVYEQY
V: TRBV29-1; CDR3: SVVGLRNTEAF
V: TRBV20-1; CDR3: SARAPGGPHEQY
V: TRBV29-1; CDR3: SVIDTGELF
V: TRBV10-1; CDR3: ASSETSLGTQY
V: TRBV11-2; CDR3: ASSPLGLAGGPSTGELF